The clone carrying this TCR beta chain came up many times. This sample stems from a study of spatial heterogeneity in lung cancer. Study summary: Alpha-chain detections were consistently fewer than beta-chain detections among the sequences.

Time point specified: sample taken at primary tumor resection. Whole RNA was taken from tumor, nontumor lung or frozen PBMC; it was then sequenced unsorted. TCRdb reprocessed the 5' RACE reads via MiXCR and lists one record per CDR3 protein. Of 30,000 to 45,000 distinct CDR3 sequences in the sample, around 7% are singletons; the top ten hold approximately 30%. Sequenced here: PBMCs, sampled at surgery. The receptor was isolated from a male donor with early-stage non-small cell lung cancer.

As DNA, the CDR3 is TGTGCCAGCAGCTCCAAAGGAAAACGCAATCAGCCCCAGCATTTT. As protein: CASSSKGKRNQPQHF. The V and J genes are TRBV5-6 and TRBJ1-5; unclear D gene. Trimming removed 3 bases at V and 2 bases at J, with 12 bases between. CDR3 length: 15 residues. Germline-derived CDR1 and CDR2 are SGHDT and YYEEEE.